Below, one T cell receptor (beta chain) is given with its context. No antigen is known for it. The beta constant-region primer was an equimolar mix of two oligonucleotides covering TRBC1 and TRBC2. One entry per CDR3 protein, called by TCRdb with MiXCR from the UMI-ligation and nested PCR reads. The sample has 150,000 or so distinct CDR3 sequences, 15% to 20% seen once. These data belong to a study of naive and memory T cell subsets. Findings and caveats of the study: In naive cells, over 85% of TCR sequences were seen only once.

From the second PCR step, alpha and beta chains were amplified apart. Sequential positive selection took CD4 T cells first, then CD8 T cells. The CDR3 extends over 14 amino acids. Trimming pared 3 bases from V and 0 bases from J, leaving 6 bases between. Germline loops: CDR1 ENHRY, CDR2 SYGVKD. The gene calls are TRBV10-3 and TRBJ1-5; D remains ambiguous. The source material was naive CD4+ T cells from blood. The clonotype was recovered from a human donor in good health. The CDR3 reads CAISDLGSNQPQHF. The DNA for the CDR3 is TGTGCCATCAGTGACTTGGGTAGCAATCAGCCCCAGCATTTT.